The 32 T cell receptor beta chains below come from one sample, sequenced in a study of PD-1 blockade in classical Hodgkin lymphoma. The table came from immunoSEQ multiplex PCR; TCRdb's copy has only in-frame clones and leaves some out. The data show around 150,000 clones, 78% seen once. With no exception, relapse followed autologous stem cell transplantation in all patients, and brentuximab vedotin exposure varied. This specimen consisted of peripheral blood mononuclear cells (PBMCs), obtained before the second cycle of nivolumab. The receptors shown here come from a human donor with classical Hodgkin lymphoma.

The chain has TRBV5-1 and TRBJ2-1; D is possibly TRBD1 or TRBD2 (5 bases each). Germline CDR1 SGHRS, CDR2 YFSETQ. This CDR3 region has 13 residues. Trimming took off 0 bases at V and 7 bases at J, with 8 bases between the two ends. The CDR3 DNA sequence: TGCGCCAGCAGCTTGGGAGGGACGAATGAGCAGTTCTTC. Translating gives CASSLGGTNEQFF.

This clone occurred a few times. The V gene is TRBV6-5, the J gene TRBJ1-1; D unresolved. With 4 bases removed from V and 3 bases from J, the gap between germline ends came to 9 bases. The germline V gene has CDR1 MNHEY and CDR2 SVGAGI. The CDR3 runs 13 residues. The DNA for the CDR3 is TGTGCCAGCAGTTCCAACAGATACACTGAAGCTTTCTTT. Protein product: CASSSNRYTEAFF.

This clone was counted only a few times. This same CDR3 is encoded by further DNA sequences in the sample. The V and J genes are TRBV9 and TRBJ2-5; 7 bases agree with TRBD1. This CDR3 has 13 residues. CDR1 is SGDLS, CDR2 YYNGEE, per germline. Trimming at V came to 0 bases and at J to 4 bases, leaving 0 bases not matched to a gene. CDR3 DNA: TGTGCCAGCAGCGTAGAGGGGGCAGAGACCCAGTACTTC. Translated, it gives CASSVEGAETQYF.

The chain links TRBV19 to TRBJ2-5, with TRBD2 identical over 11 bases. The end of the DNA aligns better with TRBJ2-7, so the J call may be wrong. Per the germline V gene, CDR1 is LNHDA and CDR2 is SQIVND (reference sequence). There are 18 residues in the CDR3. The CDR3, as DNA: TGTGCCAGTAGTATAGAGGGCCTAGCGGGAGGTTTTGTCTACGAGCAGTACTTC. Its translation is CASSIEGLAGGFVYEQYF.

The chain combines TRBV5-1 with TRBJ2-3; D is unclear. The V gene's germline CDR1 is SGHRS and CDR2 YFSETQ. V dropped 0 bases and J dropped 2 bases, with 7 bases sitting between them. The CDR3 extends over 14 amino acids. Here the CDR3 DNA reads TGCGCCAGCAGCTTGGCCCTCTCCACAGATACGCAGTATTTT. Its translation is CASSLALSTDTQYF.

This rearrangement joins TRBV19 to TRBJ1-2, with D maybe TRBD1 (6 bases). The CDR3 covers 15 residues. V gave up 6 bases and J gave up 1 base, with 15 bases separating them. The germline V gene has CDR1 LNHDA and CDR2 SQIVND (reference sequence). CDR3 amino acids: CASSGTPGFNYGYTF. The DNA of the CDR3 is TGTGCCAGTAGCGGGACACCTGGATTTAACTATGGCTACACCTTC.

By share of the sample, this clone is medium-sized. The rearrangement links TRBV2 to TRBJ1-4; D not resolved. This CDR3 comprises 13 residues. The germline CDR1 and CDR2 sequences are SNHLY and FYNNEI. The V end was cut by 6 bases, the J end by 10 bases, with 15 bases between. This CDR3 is CASRSQDGGKLFF. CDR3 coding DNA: TGTGCCAGCAGGTCCCAGGACGGAGGAAAACTGTTTTTT. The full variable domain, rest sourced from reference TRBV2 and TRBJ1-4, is EPEVTQTPSHQVTQMGQEVILRCVPISNHLYFYWYRQILGQKVEFLVSFYNNEISEKSEIFDDQFSVERPDGSNFTLKIRSTKLEDSAMYFCASRSQDGGKLFFGSGTQLSVL.

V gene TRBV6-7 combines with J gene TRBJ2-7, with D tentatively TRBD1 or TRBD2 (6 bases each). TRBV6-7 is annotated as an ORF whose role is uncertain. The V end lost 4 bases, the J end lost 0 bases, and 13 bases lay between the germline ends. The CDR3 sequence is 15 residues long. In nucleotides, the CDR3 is TGTGCCAGCAGTTTAAGGAGGGGGAGCTCCTACGAGCAGTACTTC. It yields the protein CASSLRRGSSYEQYF.

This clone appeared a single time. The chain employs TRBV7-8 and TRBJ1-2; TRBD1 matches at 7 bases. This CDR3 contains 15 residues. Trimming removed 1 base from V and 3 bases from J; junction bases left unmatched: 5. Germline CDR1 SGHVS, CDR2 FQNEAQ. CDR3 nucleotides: TGTGCCAGCAGCTTAGGCGGGACAGCATACTATGGCTACACCTTC. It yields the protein CASSLGGTAYYGYTF. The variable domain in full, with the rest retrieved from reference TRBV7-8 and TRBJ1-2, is GAGVSQSPRYKVAKRGQDVALRCDPISGHVSLFWYQQALGQGPEFLTYFQNEAQLDKSGLPSDRFFAERPEGSVSTLKIQRTQQEDSAVYLCASSLGGTAYYGYTFGSGTRLTVV.

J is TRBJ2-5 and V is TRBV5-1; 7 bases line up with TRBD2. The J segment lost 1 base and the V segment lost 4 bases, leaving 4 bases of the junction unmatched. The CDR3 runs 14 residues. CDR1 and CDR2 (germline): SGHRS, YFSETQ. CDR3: CASSGEGPQETQYF. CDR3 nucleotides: TGCGCCAGCAGCGGGGAGGGACCCCAAGAGACCCAGTACTTC.

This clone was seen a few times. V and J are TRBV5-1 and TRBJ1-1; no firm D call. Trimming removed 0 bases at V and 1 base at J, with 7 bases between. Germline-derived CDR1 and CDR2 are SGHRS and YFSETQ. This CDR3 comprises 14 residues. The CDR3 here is CASSLDSSNTEAFF. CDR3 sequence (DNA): TGCGCCAGCAGCTTGGACAGCTCGAACACTGAAGCTTTCTTT.

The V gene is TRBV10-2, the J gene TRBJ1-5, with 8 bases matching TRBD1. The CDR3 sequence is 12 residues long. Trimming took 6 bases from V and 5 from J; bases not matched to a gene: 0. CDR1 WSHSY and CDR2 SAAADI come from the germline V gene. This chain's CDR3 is CASRTGDQPQHF. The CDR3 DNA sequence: TGCGCCAGCAGGACAGGGGATCAGCCCCAGCATTTT.

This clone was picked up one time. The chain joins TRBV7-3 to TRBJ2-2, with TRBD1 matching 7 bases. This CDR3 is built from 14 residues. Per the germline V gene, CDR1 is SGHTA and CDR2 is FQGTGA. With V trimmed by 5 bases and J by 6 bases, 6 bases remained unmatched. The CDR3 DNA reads TGTGCCAGCAGCACAGGACAGGAAGCCGGGGAGCTGTTTTTT. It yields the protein CASSTGQEAGELFF.

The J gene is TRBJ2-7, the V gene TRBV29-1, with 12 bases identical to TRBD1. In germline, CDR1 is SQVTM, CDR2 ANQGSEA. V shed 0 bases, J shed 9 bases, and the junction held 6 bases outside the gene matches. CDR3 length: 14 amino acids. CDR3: CSVEDGTGGLGQYF. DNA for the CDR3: TGCAGCGTTGAAGACGGGACAGGGGGCTTGGGGCAGTACTTC.

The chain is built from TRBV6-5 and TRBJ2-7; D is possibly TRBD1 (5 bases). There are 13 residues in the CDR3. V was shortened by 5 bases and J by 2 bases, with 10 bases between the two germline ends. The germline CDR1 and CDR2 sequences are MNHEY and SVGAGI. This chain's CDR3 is CASSRGSTYEQYF. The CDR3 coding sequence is TGTGCCAGCAGTAGGGGCAGTACCTACGAGCAGTACTTC.

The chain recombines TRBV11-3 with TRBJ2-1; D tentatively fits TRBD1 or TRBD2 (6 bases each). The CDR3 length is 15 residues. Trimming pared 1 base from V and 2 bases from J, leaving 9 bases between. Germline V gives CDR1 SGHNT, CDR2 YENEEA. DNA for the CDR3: TGTGCCAGCAGCTTAGGTGGGGGGCCCTACAATGAGCAGTTCTTC. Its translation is CASSLGGGPYNEQFF. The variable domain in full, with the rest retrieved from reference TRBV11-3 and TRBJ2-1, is EAGVVQSPRYKIIEKKQPVAFWCNPISGHNTLYWYLQNLGQGPELLIRYENEEAVDDSQLPKDRFSAERLKGVDSTLKIQPAELGDSAVYLCASSLGGGPYNEQFFGPGTRLTVL.

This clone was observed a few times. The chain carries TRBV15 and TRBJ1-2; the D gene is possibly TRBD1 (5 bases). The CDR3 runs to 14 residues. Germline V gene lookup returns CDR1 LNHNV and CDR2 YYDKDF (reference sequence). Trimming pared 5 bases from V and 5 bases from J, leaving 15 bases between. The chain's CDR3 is CATSGGQGVYGYTF. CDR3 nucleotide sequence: TGTGCCACCAGCGGAGGACAAGGGGTATATGGCTACACCTTC. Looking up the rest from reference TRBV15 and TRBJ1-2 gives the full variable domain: DAMVIQNPRYQVTQFGKPVTLSCSQTLNHNVMYWYQQKSSQAPKLLFHYYDKDFNNEADTPDNFQSRRPNTSFCFLDIRSPGLGDTAMYLCATSGGQGVYGYTFGSGTRLTVV.

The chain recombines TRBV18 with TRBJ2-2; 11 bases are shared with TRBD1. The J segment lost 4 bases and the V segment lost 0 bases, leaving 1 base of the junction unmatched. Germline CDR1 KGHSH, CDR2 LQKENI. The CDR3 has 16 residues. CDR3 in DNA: TGTGCCAGCTCACCACCGGGACAGGGGGTCACCGGGGAGCTGTTTTTT. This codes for CASSPPGQGVTGELFF.

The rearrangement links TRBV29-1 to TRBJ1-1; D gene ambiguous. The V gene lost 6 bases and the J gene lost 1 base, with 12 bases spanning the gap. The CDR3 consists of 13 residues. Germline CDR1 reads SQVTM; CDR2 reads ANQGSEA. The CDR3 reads CSVSMERNTEAFF. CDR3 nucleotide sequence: TGCAGCGTCTCCATGGAGCGGAACACTGAAGCTTTCTTT.

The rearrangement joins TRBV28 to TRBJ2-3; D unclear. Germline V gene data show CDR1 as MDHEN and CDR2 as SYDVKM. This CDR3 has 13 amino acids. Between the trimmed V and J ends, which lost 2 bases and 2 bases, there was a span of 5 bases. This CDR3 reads CASSLQLTDTQYF. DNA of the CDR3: TGTGCCAGCAGTTTACAACTCACAGATACGCAGTATTTT.

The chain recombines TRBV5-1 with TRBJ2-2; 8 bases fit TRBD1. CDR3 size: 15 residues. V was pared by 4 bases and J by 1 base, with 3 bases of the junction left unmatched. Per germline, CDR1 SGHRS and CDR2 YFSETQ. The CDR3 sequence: CASSGDRMNTGELFF. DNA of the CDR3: TGCGCCAGCAGCGGGGACAGGATGAACACCGGGGAGCTGTTTTTT.

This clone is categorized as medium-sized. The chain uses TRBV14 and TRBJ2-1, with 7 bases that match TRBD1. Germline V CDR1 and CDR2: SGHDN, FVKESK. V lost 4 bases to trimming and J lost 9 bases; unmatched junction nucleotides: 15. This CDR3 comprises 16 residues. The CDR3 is CASSPLGKGARGEQFF. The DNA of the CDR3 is TGTGCCAGCAGCCCCCTCGGAAAGGGGGCCCGAGGTGAGCAGTTCTTC.

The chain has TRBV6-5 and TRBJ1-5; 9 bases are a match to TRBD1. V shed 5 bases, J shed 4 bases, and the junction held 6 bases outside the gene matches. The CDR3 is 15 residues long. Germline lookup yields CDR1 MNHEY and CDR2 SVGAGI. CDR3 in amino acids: CASSTGTGLNQPQHF. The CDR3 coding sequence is TGTGCCAGCAGTACCGGGACAGGGTTAAATCAGCCCCAGCATTTT.

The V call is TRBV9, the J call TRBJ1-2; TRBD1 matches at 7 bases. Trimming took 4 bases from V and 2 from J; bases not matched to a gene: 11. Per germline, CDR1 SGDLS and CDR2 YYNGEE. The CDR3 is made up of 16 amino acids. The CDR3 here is CASSLKTGVDNYGYTF. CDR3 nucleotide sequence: TGTGCCAGCAGCCTAAAAACAGGGGTTGACAACTATGGCTACACCTTC.

For the CDR3, the DNA is TGTGCCAGCAGTTTAGGGGGCGGGACAGAGCGAAACTATGGCTACACCTTC. This encodes CASSLGGGTERNYGYTF. The chain is built from TRBV28 and TRBJ1-2, with TRBD1 matching 7 bases. Trimming at V came to 2 bases and at J to 2 bases, leaving 11 bases not matched to a gene. The germline gives CDR1 MDHEN, CDR2 SYDVKM. The CDR3 consists of 17 residues.

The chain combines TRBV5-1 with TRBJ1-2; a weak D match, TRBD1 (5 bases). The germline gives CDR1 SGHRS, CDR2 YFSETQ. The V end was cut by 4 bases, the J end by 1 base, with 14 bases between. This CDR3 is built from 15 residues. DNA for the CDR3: TGCGCCAGCAGCCTGGGGACCCGGAATAACTATGGCTACACCTTC. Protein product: CASSLGTRNNYGYTF.

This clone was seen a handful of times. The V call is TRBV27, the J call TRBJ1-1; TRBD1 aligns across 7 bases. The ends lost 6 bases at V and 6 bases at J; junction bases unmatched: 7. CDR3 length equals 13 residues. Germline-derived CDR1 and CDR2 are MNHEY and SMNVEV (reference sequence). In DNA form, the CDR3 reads TGTGCCAGCAGAAACAGGGGTCGGCCTGAAGCTTTCTTT. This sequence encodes CASRNRGRPEAFF.

The CDR3 bases are TGTGCCAGCAGTGCCGAGGTTAATTCACCCCTCCACTTT. Translation: CASSAEVNSPLHF. The chain recombines TRBV2 with TRBJ1-6; D unclear. There are 13 residues in the CDR3. V lost 4 bases to trimming and J lost 6 bases, with 7 bases between them. Germline V gene sequence: CDR1 SNHLY, CDR2 FYNNEI.

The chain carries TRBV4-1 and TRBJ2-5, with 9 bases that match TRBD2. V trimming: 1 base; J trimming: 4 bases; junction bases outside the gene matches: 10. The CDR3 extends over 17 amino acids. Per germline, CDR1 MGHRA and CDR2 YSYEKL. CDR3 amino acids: CASSQGRSGGLGETQYF. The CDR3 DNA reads TGCGCCAGCAGCCAAGGTCGGAGCGGGGGGTTAGGAGAGACCCAGTACTTC.

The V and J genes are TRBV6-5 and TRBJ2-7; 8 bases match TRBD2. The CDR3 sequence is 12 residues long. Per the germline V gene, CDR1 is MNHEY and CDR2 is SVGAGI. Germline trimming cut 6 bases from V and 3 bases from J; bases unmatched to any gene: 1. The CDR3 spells CASRRGVYEQYF. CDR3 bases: TGTGCCAGCAGGCGGGGGGTCTACGAGCAGTACTTC.

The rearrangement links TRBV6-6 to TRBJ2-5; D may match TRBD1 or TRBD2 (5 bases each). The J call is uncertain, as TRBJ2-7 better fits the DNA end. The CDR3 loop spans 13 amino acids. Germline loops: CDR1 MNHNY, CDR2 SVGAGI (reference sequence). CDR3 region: CASSFSGPYEQYF. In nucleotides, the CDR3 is TGTGCCAGCAGTTTTTCGGGACCCTACGAGCAGTACTTC.

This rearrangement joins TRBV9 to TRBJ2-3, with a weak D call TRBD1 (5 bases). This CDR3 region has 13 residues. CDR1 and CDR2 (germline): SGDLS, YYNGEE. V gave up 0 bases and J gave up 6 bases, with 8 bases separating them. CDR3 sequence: CASSVEGWDTQYF. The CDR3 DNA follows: TGTGCCAGCAGCGTAGAGGGGTGGGATACGCAGTATTTT.